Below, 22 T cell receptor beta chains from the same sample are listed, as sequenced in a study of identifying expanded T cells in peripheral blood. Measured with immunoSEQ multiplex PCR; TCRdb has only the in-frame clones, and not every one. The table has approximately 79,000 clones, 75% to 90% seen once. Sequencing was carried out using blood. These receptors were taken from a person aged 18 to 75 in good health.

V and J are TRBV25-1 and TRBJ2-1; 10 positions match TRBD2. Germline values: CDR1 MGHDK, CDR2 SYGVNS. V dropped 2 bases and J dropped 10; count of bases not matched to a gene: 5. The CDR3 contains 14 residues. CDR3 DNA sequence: TGTGCCAGCAGTGAAGATAGCGGGAGGCCCGAGCAGTTCTTC. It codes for CASSEDSGRPEQFF.

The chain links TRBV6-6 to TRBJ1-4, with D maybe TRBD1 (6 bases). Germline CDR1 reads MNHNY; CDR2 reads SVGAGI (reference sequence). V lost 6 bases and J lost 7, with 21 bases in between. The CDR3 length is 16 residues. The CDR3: CASSLGHPLGGEKLFF. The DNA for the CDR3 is TGTGCCAGCAGCTTGGGACACCCCCTGGGCGGTGAAAAACTGTTTTTT.

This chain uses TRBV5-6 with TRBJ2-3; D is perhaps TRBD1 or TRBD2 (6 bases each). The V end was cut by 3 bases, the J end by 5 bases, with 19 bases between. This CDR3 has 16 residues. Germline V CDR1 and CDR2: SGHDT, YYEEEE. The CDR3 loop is CASSYTLGGGRDTQYF. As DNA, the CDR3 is TGTGCCAGCAGCTATACCTTAGGAGGGGGAAGAGATACGCAGTATTTT.

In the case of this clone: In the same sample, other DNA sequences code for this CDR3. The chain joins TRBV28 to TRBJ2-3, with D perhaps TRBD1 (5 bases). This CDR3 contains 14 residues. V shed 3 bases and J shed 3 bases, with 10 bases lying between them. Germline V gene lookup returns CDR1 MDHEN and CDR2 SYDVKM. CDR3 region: CASSFLSGTDTQYF. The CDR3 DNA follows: TGTGCCAGCAGTTTTCTTTCAGGGACAGATACGCAGTATTTT.

CDR3 residues: CASSMGTGYTEAFF. CDR3 nucleotides: TGTGCCAGTAGTATGGGGACAGGGTACACTGAAGCTTTCTTT. The chain links TRBV19 to TRBJ1-1; TRBD1 agrees at 9 bases. V lost 3 bases and J lost 3; bases outside the gene matches: 2. Per germline, CDR1 LNHDA and CDR2 SQIVND (reference sequence). The CDR3 loop spans 14 amino acids. Full variable domain (remainder filled in from reference TRBV19 and TRBJ1-1): DGGITQSPKYLFRKEGQNVTLSCEQNLNHDAMYWYRQDPGQGLRLIYYSQIVNDFQKGDIAEGYSVSREKKESFPLTVTSAQKNPTAFYLCASSMGTGYTEAFFGQGTRLTVV.

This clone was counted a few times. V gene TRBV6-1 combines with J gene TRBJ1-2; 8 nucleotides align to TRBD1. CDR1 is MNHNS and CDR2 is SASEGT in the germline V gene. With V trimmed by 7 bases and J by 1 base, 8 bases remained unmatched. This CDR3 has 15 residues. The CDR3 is CASTRTGMGNYGYTF. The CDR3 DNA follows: TGTGCCAGCACTAGGACAGGGATGGGTAACTATGGCTACACCTTC.

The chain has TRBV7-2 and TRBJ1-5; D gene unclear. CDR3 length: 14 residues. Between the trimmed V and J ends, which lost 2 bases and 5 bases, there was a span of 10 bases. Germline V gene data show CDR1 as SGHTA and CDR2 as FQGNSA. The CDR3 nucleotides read TGTGCCAGCAGCTTAAGTCGGGGAGATCAGCCCCAGCATTTT. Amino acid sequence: CASSLSRGDQPQHF.

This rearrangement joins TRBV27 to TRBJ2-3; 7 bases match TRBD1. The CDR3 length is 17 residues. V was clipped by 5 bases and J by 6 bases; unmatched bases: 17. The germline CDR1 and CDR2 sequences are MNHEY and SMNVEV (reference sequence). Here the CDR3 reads CASSTITYTGAGDTQYF. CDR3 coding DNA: TGTGCCAGCAGTACCATAACGTACACAGGGGCTGGGGATACGCAGTATTTT.

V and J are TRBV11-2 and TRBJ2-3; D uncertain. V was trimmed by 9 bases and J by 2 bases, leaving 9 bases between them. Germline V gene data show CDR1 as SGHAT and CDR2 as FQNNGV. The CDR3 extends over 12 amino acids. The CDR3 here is CASSIYTDTQYF. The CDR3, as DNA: TGTGCCAGTAGCATTTACACAGATACGCAGTATTTT.

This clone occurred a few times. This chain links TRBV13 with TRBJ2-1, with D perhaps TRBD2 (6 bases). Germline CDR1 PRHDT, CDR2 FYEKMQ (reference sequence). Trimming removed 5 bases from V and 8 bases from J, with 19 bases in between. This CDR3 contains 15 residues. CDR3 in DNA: TGTGCCAGCAGCCCTCTCGGGGGAGAGGCTGATGAGCAGTTCTTC. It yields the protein CASSPLGGEADEQFF. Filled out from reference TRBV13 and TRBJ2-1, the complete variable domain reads AAGVIQSPRHLIKEKRETATLKCYPIPRHDTVYWYQQGPGQDPQFLISFYEKMQSDKGSIPDRFSAQQFSDYHSELNMSSLELGDSALYFCASSPLGGEADEQFFGPGTRLTVL.

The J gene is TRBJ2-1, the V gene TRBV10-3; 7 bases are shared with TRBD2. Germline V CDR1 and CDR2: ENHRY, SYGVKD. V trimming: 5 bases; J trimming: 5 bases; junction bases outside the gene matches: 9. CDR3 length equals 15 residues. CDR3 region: CAISLVAGGDNEQFF. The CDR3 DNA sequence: TGTGCCATCAGTCTAGTAGCGGGCGGGGACAATGAGCAGTTCTTC.

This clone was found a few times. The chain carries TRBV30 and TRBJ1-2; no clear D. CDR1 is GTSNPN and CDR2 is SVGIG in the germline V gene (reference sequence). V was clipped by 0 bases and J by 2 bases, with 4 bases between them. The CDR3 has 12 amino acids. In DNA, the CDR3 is TGTGCCTGGAGTGTGGAAAACTATGGCTACACCTTC. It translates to CAWSVENYGYTF.

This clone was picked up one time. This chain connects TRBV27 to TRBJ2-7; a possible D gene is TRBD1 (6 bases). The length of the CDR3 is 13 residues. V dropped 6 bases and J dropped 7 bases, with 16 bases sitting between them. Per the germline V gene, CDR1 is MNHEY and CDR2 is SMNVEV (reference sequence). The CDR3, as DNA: TGTGCCAGCAGGGATAACAGGGCGAGGGAGCAGTACTTC. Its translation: CASRDNRAREQYF.

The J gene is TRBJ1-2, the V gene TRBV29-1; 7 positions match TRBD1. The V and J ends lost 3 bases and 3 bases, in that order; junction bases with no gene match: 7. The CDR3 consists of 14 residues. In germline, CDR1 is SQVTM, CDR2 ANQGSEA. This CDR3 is CSVESTGSDYGYTF. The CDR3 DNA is TGCAGCGTTGAGTCGACAGGGTCTGACTATGGCTACACCTTC.

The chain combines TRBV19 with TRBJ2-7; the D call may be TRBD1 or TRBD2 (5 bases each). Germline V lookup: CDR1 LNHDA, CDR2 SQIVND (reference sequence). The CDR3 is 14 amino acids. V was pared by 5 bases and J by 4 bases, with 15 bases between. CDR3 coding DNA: TGTGCCAGTAGTCCGGGACCTCCTTATTACGAGCAGTACTTC. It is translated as CASSPGPPYYEQYF.

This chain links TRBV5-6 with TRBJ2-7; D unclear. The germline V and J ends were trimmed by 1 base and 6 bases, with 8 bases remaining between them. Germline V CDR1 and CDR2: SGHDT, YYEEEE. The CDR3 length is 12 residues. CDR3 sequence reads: CASSLPATEQYF. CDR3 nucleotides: TGTGCCAGCAGCTTGCCTGCTACCGAGCAGTACTTC.

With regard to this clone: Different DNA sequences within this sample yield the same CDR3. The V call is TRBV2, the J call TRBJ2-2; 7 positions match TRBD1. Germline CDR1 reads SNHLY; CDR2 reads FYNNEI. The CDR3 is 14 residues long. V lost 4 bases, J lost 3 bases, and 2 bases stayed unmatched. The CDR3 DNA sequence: TGTGCCAGCAGTGGGGACAGCCACACCGGGGAGCTGTTTTTT. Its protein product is CASSGDSHTGELFF.

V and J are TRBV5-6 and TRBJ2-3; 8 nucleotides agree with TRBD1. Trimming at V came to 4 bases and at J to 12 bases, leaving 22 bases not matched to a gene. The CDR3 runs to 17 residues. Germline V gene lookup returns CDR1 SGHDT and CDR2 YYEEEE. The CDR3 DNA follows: TGTGCCAGCAGCACTTTAAGGACAGGGACCCAGAACCGCTTCCAGTATTTT. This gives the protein CASSTLRTGTQNRFQYF.

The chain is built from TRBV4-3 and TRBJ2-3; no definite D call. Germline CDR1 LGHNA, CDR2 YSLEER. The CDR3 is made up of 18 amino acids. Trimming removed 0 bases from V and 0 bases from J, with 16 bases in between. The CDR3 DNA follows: TGCGCCAGCAGCCAAGAACCCCCAACCGCCACTAGCACAGATACGCAGTATTTT. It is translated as CASSQEPPTATSTDTQYF.

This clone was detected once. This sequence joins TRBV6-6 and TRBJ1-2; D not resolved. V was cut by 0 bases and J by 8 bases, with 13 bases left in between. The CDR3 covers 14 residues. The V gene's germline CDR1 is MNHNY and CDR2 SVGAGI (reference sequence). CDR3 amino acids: CASSYSVARGGYTF. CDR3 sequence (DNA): TGTGCCAGCAGTTACTCGGTTGCCCGAGGCGGCTACACCTTC.

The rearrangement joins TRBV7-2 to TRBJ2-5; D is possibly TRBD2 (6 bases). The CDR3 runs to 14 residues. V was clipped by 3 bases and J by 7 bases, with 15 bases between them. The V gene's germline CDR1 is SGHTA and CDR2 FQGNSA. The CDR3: CASSLVVLGGTQYF. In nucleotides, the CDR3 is TGTGCCAGCAGCTTGGTAGTCCTGGGAGGGACCCAGTACTTC. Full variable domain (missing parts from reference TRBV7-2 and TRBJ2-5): GAGVSQSPSNKVTEKGKDVELRCDPISGHTALYWYRQSLGQGLEFLIYFQGNSAPDKSGLPSDRFSAERTGGSVSTLTIQRTQQEDSAVYLCASSLVVLGGTQYFGPGTRLLVL.

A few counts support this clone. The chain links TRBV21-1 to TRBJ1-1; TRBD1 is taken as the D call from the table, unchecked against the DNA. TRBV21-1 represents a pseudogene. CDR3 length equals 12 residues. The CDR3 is CACRGPGTEAFF. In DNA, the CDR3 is TGTGCCTGCAGGGGGCCAGGCACTGAAGCTTTCTTT.